These 31 T cell receptor beta chains share one sample of origin, sequenced in a study of blood T cell repertoires in COVID-19. Measured with immunoSEQ multiplex PCR; TCRdb has only the in-frame clones, and not every one. The sample includes some 130,000 clones, 78% of them seen just once. The sample consisted of PBMCs or T cells enriched from blood (not recorded which). The source of these receptors is a woman aged 45-60 years who had recovered from COVID-19.

This chain uses TRBV28 with TRBJ2-2, with D perhaps TRBD1 (6 bases). The germline V gene encodes CDR1 MDHEN and CDR2 SYDVKM. CDR3 length: 15 residues. Trimming took off 3 bases at V and 6 bases at J, with 14 bases between the two ends. This CDR3 is CASSLGAIRSGELFF. The CDR3 nucleotides are TGTGCCAGCAGTTTGGGGGCAATAAGGTCCGGGGAGCTGTTTTTT.

The chain employs TRBV21-1 and TRBJ2-7; the table's D gene call, TRBD1, was not cross checked with the DNA. TRBV21-1 is a documented pseudogene. This CDR3 spans 14 amino acids. The CDR3 bases are TGTGCCAGCAGCAAAGCTAAGGGGGCGGGGGAGCAGTACGTC. Translation: CASSKAKGAGEQYV.

The chain recombines TRBV18 with TRBJ2-7; D is undetermined. There are 14 residues in the CDR3. Trimming shortened V by 0 bases and J by 0 bases, and 6 bases separated the two germline ends. Germline values: CDR1 KGHSH, CDR2 LQKENI. The DNA for the CDR3 is TGTGCCAGCTCACCACCGGCAGACTCCTACGAGCAGTACTTC. Translated, it gives CASSPPADSYEQYF.

This sequence joins TRBV3-1 (or the pseudogene TRBV3-2) and TRBJ2-2, with D tentatively TRBD1 (6 bases). V was cut by 5 bases and J by 5 bases, with 12 bases left in between. This CDR3 is 14 amino acids long. In germline, CDR1 is LGHDT, CDR2 YNNKEL (reference sequence). The CDR3 bases are TGTGCCAGCAGCAAACGACAGGTGACCGGGGAGCTGTTTTTT. As protein: CASSKRQVTGELFF.

The rearrangement joins TRBV5-1 to TRBJ1-1; possibly TRBD1 for D (5 bases). The CDR3 is 14 amino acids. The V end was cut by 0 bases, the J end by 7 bases, with 13 bases between. Germline V lookup: CDR1 SGHRS, CDR2 YFSETQ. The DNA of the CDR3 is TGCGCCAGCAGCTTGGACAGGCGGGACGTTGAAGCTTTCTTT. Translated, it gives CASSLDRRDVEAFF.

The chain links TRBV4-1 to TRBJ1-2; D unclear. Germline CDR1 is MGHRA and CDR2 is YSYEKL. Deletions cut 4 bases from V and 3 bases from J, with 9 bases between. This CDR3 has 13 amino acids. CDR3 sequence reads: CASSPAGYYGYTF. The CDR3 DNA sequence: TGCGCCAGCAGCCCCGCGGGCTACTATGGCTACACCTTC.

The V and J genes are TRBV5-1 and TRBJ1-1, with a possible D match to TRBD1 (6 bases). CDR3 length equals 15 residues. CDR1 is SGHRS, CDR2 YFSETQ, per germline. V lost 0 bases and J lost 1, with 10 bases in between. The chain's CDR3 is CASSLEATGNTEAFF. The CDR3 DNA is TGCGCCAGCAGCTTGGAAGCGACAGGGAACACTGAAGCTTTCTTT.

The rearrangement links TRBV5-1 to TRBJ1-1, with D possibly matching TRBD1 (6 bases). CDR3 length: 14 amino acids. CDR1 and CDR2 (germline): SGHRS, YFSETQ. V dropped 6 bases and J dropped 0 bases, with 12 bases sitting between them. The CDR3 DNA reads as TGCGCCAGCACTCTGACAGGACTGAACACTGAAGCTTTCTTT. Its translation is CASTLTGLNTEAFF.

The chain carries TRBV6-5 and TRBJ1-2, with 10 bases fitting TRBD1. Germline V lookup: CDR1 MNHEY, CDR2 SVGAGI. The CDR3 is 14 amino acids. Unmatched junction bases numbered 9, after V lost 6 bases and J lost 8 bases. The CDR3 here is CASRIDRGRGGYTF. The CDR3 nucleotides read TGTGCCAGCAGGATTGACAGGGGGCGAGGGGGCTACACCTTC.

The genes are TRBV15 and TRBJ1-4, with D possibly being TRBD1 (6 bases). The CDR3 sequence is 12 residues long. Germline V gene data show CDR1 as LNHNV and CDR2 as YYDKDF (reference sequence). The V end was cut by 7 bases, the J end by 6 bases, with 9 bases between. The CDR3 nucleotides are TGTGCCACCAACACAGGGCATGAAAAACTGTTTTTT. It codes for CATNTGHEKLFF.

The rearrangement joins TRBV7-2 to TRBJ2-1; 9 bases agree with TRBD1. The CDR3 contains 16 residues. The J segment lost 10 bases and the V segment lost 3 bases, leaving 13 bases of the junction unmatched. Germline V lookup: CDR1 SGHTA, CDR2 FQGNSA. The CDR3 region is CASSFSGTGSRGEQFF. In nucleotides, the CDR3 is TGTGCCAGCAGCTTCTCCGGGACAGGGTCCCGGGGGGAGCAGTTCTTC.

In DNA, the CDR3 is TGTGCCAGCAGTCTATACCTATCCGGGACTCCAGAGCAAGGCGAAAAACTGTTTTTT. Translating gives CASSLYLSGTPEQGEKLFF. This sequence joins TRBV13 and TRBJ1-4; D might be TRBD1 (5 bases). The V end was cut by 6 bases, the J end by 8 bases, with 31 bases between. The germline gives CDR1 PRHDT, CDR2 FYEKMQ (reference sequence). The CDR3 spans 19 residues.

The sample holds a few counts of this clone. The chain couples TRBV15 to TRBJ1-5, with D hard to call. The CDR3 contains 14 residues. Germline-derived CDR1 and CDR2 are LNHNV and YYDKDF (reference sequence). V lost 0 bases and J 4 bases, leaving 7 bases between the germline ends. CDR3 sequence: CATSRDGPNQPQHF. CDR3 nucleotide sequence: TGTGCCACCAGCAGAGACGGTCCAAATCAGCCCCAGCATTTT. The entire variable domain, with the rest obtained from reference TRBV15 and TRBJ1-5, is as follows: DAMVIQNPRYQVTQFGKPVTLSCSQTLNHNVMYWYQQKSSQAPKLLFHYYDKDFNNEADTPDNFQSRRPNTSFCFLDIRSPGLGDTAMYLCATSRDGPNQPQHFGDGTRLSIL.

This sequence joins TRBV6-5 and TRBJ1-1, with a tentative D call TRBD1 (5 bases). Germline-derived CDR1 and CDR2 are MNHEY and SVGAGI. Deletions cut 6 bases from V and 1 base from J, with 12 bases between. CDR3 size: 14 residues. CDR3: CASRVWGRNTEAFF. CDR3 nucleotides: TGTGCCAGCAGAGTCTGGGGCCGGAACACTGAAGCTTTCTTT.

The V and J genes are TRBV28 and TRBJ2-5, with TRBD1 identical over 10 bases. The CDR3 contains 14 residues. CDR1 and CDR2 from the germline V gene are MDHEN and SYDVKM. V was pared by 7 bases and J by 4 bases, with 6 bases of the junction left unmatched. This chain's CDR3 is CASTGTGEGETQYF. CDR3 in DNA: TGTGCCAGCACCGGGACAGGGGAGGGAGAGACCCAGTACTTC.

The J gene is TRBJ1-3, the V gene TRBV28; the D gene is possibly TRBD1 (6 bases). This CDR3 has 15 residues. V lost 2 bases and J lost 4, with 12 bases in between. Germline V gene sequence: CDR1 MDHEN, CDR2 SYDVKM. CDR3 sequence (DNA): TGTGCCAGCAGTTTAGGGGGCTTGAGGGGAAACACCATATATTTT. It yields the protein CASSLGGLRGNTIYF.

The chain combines TRBV21-1 with TRBJ1-3. TRBV21-1 is a documented pseudogene. This CDR3 comprises 17 residues. The CDR3 sequence is CASNQARTPNSGNTIYF. The DNA for the CDR3 is TGTGCCAGCAACCAAGCGCGCACCCCTAACTCTGGAAACACCATATATTTT.

The chain uses TRBV29-1 and TRBJ1-2; 8 bases are shared with TRBD1. This CDR3 region has 13 residues. The V and J ends lost 6 bases and 2 bases, in that order; junction bases with no gene match: 5. Germline CDR1 and CDR2: SQVTM and ANQGSEA. Here the CDR3 DNA reads TGCAGCGTGCACAGGACAGGGAACTATGGCTACACCTTC. Translated, it gives CSVHRTGNYGYTF.

The chain couples TRBV7-9 to TRBJ1-4, with D tentatively TRBD1 (5 bases). Per the germline V gene, CDR1 is SEHNR and CDR2 is FQNEAQ (reference sequence). Trimming stripped 5 bases from V and 7 bases from J, with 17 bases between. The CDR3 contains 15 residues. The CDR3 coding sequence is TGTGCCAGCAGCACGTTGGGGGGGAGCCGTGAAAAACTGTTTTTT. Translation gives CASSTLGGSREKLFF.

The chain joins TRBV10-3 to TRBJ1-3; TRBD1 agrees at 8 bases. With 8 bases clipped from V and 7 bases from J, the junction kept 4 bases outside the gene matches. The germline V gene has CDR1 ENHRY and CDR2 SYGVKD. The CDR3 has 12 residues. The CDR3 DNA reads as TGTGCCATCGAGGACAGGGCGAACACCATATATTTT. Its protein product is CAIEDRANTIYF.

This rearrangement joins TRBV6-5 to TRBJ1-1; D is perhaps TRBD1 (6 bases). The V gene's germline CDR1 is MNHEY and CDR2 SVGAGI. V was shortened by 6 bases and J by 3 bases, with 8 bases between the two germline ends. This CDR3 comprises 12 residues. Written as DNA, the CDR3 is TGTGCCAGCAGGGACAGCTACACTGAAGCTTTCTTT. The encoded protein is CASRDSYTEAFF.

J is TRBJ1-1 and V is TRBV27; TRBD1 matches at 10 bases. The CDR3 runs to 16 residues. The V gene's germline CDR1 is MNHEY and CDR2 SMNVEV (reference sequence). J lost 0 bases, V lost 4 bases, and 5 bases had no gene match. CDR3 region: CASSYRGTGVNTEAFF. CDR3 coding DNA: TGTGCCAGCAGTTATCGGGGGACAGGGGTGAACACTGAAGCTTTCTTT.

The V call is TRBV27, the J call TRBJ1-1; 7 nucleotides match TRBD1. The junction had 10 bases not matched to a gene; V was cut back by 5 bases and J by 7 bases. The CDR3 contains 14 residues. CDR1 is MNHEY and CDR2 is SMNVEV in the germline V gene (reference sequence). The CDR3 here is CASSTVTGLDEAFF. The CDR3 DNA sequence: TGTGCCAGCAGTACAGTGACAGGGCTAGATGAAGCTTTCTTT.

V gene TRBV6-5 combines with J gene TRBJ2-2, with D tentatively TRBD2 (7 bases). This CDR3 comprises 15 residues. V gave up 2 bases and J gave up 7 bases, with 14 bases separating them. The germline gives CDR1 MNHEY, CDR2 SVGAGI. This CDR3 is CASSYNTGGHGELFF. The CDR3 DNA is TGTGCCAGCAGTTACAATACCGGGGGGCACGGGGAGCTGTTTTTT.

This chain joins TRBV4-2 and TRBJ2-1; D ambiguous. Germline-derived CDR1 and CDR2 are LGHNA and YNFKEQ. V lost 0 bases and J lost 0, with 9 bases in between. This CDR3 is built from 16 residues. The CDR3: CASSQDTAASYNEQFF. As DNA, the CDR3 is TGTGCCAGCAGCCAAGATACGGCGGCCTCCTACAATGAGCAGTTCTTC.

Here the CDR3 DNA reads TGCGCCAGCAGCGAGGGAACAGGGGCAGGGCTCTCCTACGAGCAGTACTTC. Residues: CASSEGTGAGLSYEQYF. The rearrangement joins TRBV5-1 to TRBJ2-7, with TRBD1 matching 7 bases. The CDR3 extends over 17 amino acids. Losses at the gene ends were 4 bases for V and 0 bases for J; bases not matched to a gene: 13. The V gene's germline CDR1 is SGHRS and CDR2 YFSETQ.

The chain carries TRBV3-1 (or the pseudogene TRBV3-2) and TRBJ1-5; 7 bases are a match to TRBD1. In germline, CDR1 is LGHDT, CDR2 YNNKEL (reference sequence). V gave up 5 bases and J gave up 3 bases; unmatched junction bases: 4. The CDR3 length is 14 residues. DNA of the CDR3: TGTGCCAGCAGCTACAGGGGAATCAATCAGCCCCAGCATTTT. It codes for CASSYRGINQPQHF.

The rearrangement links TRBV7-9 to TRBJ2-5; unclear D gene. The germline V gene encodes CDR1 SEHNR and CDR2 FQNEAQ (reference sequence). The CDR3 is 11 amino acids. Trimming left V 3 bases short and J 5 bases short, with 4 bases between. The CDR3 here is CASSFGETQYF. Written as DNA, the CDR3 is TGTGCCAGCAGCTTCGGGGAGACCCAGTACTTC.

The chain has TRBV28 and TRBJ1-1; 11 bases fit TRBD1. The germline V gene encodes CDR1 MDHEN and CDR2 SYDVKM. With V trimmed by 0 bases and J by 4 bases, 1 base remained unmatched. The CDR3 contains 15 residues. CDR3 in DNA: TGTGCCAGCAGTTTATGGGGGACAGGGGGCACTGAAGCTTTCTTT. Translation gives CASSLWGTGGTEAFF.

V usage is TRBV27 and J usage is TRBJ2-2; D perhaps matches TRBD2 (7 bases). V was trimmed by 7 bases and J by 0 bases, leaving 12 bases between them. There are 15 residues in the CDR3. The germline V gene has CDR1 MNHEY and CDR2 SMNVEV (reference sequence). This chain's CDR3 is CASNRGGTNTGELFF. In DNA form, the CDR3 reads TGTGCCAGCAATAGGGGGGGCACGAACACCGGGGAGCTGTTTTTT.

The rearrangement links TRBV2 to TRBJ2-7; a weak D match, TRBD1 (5 bases). CDR3 size: 14 residues. The ends were cut back, 5 bases at V and 0 bases at J, with 11 bases in the middle. The germline gives CDR1 SNHLY, CDR2 FYNNEI. This CDR3 reads CASSQTASSYEQYF. CDR3 sequence (DNA): TGTGCCAGCAGTCAGACAGCGAGCTCCTACGAGCAGTACTTC.